This TCR beta chain is drawn from a study of Ad26.COV2.S vaccination and SARS-CoV-2 variants (dated by TCRdb to the early 2020s). Background for the entire study: Vaccine-arm donors came from COV1001, a multicentre, randomized, double-blind, placebo-controlled phase I-IIa trial of Ad26.COV2.S in healthy adults. Ad26.COV2.S was given intramuscularly at 5x10^10 or 1x10^11 viral particles, as a single shot or as two shots 56 days apart. Sequencing of the TCRbeta repertoire served to evaluate the specificity and breadth of SARS-CoV-2-reactive T cell receptors following Ad26.COV2.S vaccination. The TCR-sequenced set comprised around 30 samples: approximately 19 Ad26.COV2.S vaccine recipients, 5 placebo recipients and 8 SARS-CoV-2 convalescent individuals. Trial participants were randomized into five groups of five, in which low-dose or high-dose Ad26.COV2.S was given once or twice, or placebo was given on both occasions. Investigators did not know the trial group allocation while performing experiments and assessing outcomes. The paper as a whole reports these results and caveats: Vaccine and placebo recipients had similar non-spike TCR breadth, a finding consistent with the vaccine containing only spike. The authors noted that total T cell responses may have been underestimated by the TCR breadth and depth analyses. Compared with placebo recipients, Ad26.COV2.S recipients showed higher spike-specific TCR breadth (P = 0.0014). After vaccination, spike-specific CD8+ and CD4+ T cell responses were reported to show substantial breadth. Comparing responses between vaccine doses or regimens was not something the study was powered to do.

Interpreted using the paper, the treatment or condition label stands for: some 20 received Ad26.COV2.S at low or high dose, single or two shots; about 5 received placebo; per-sample allocation not given. Repertoires of vaccine and placebo recipients were sequenced from samples taken on day 63 after the first injection. In Cohort 1b, 25 adults aged 18-55 years were enrolled at a single site in Boston, USA, between 29 July and 7 August 2020. Ad26.COV2.S was a replication-incompetent adenovirus type 26 vector expressing a prefusion-stabilized SARS-CoV-2 spike protein from the original Wuhan strain. For this clone: This receptor's antigen is unknown. The input lacks base qualities; no much larger clone sits a single base away.

The immunoSEQ Assay was used to sequence TCRbeta CDR3 regions. After extraction, genomic DNA underwent amplification by bias-controlled multiplex PCR, followed by high-throughput sequencing. Concerning the study's data processing: Collapsing and filtering of sequences were performed to quantify the absolute abundance of each unique TCRbeta CDR3 region. T cell fraction was estimated by normalization of TCRbeta template counts to usable DNA, with usable DNA being measured through amplification of reference genes present in all nucleated cells. Repertoire TCRs were annotated as SARS-CoV-2-specific by exact matching of V gene, CDR3 amino acid sequence and J gene to a known reactive TCR set. The reference SARS-CoV-2 TCR set was derived from MIRA and filtered for enrichment in COVID-19-positive ImmuneCODE repertoires, a step that removed public or cross-reactive TCRs. Drawing on the MIRA antigens, annotated TCRs were analysed further at the level of specific ORF or position within ORF. Depth was the summed frequency of annotated unique rearrangements, while breadth was defined as annotated unique rearrangements over total unique productive rearrangements. Two-sided Wilcoxon rank-sum tests were applied when comparing TCR breadth between groups. The clones in this table, taken by TCRdb from immuneACCESS, are in-frame only. Not every clone is retained; where verified, under half of the shortfall comes from an unresolved V gene, and the cause of the rest is unknown. The DNA gave D and trimming, while V, J and clone size come from that table. For this sample the table gives approximately 480,000 clones, of which around 88% were detected only once. More than 10% of the sample lies in the top ten.

The sequencing used peripheral blood, collected in a trial of Ad26.COV2.S vaccine versus placebo. The clonotype was recovered from a person aged 18-65 years who received the Ad26.COV2.S COVID-19 vaccine or a placebo.

The DNA sequence is TGCGCCAGCAGCCAAGGACTTTTCGAAAAACTGTTTTTT. Its translation reads: CASSQGLFEKLFF. Here the chain combines TRBV4-1 and TRBJ1-4; the D gene assignment is ambiguous. CDR1 and CDR2 were assigned from the germline V gene as MGHRA and YSYEKL. From the cysteine up to the phenylalanine, the CDR3 has a length of 13 residues. The entry retains the CDR3 DNA only, 39 bases that are in frame from base 1. V and J lose 1 base and 8 bases, and a span of 8 bases separates them.